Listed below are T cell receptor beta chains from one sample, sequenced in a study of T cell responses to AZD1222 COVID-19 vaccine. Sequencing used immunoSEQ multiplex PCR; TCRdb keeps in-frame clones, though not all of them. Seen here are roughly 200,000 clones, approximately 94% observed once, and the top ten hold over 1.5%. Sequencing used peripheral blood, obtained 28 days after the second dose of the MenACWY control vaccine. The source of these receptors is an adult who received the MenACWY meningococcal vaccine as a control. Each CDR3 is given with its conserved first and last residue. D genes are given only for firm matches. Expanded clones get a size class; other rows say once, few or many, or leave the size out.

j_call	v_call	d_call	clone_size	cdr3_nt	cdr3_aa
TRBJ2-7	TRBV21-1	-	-	TGTGCCAGCAGCAAAGCGGGGGGCGGACACTTCTCCTACGAGCAGTACTTC	CASSKAGGGHFSYEQYF
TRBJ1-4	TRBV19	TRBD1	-	TGTGCCAGTAGTTTGGGACAGACAACTAATGAAAAACTGTTTTTT	CASSLGQTTNEKLFF
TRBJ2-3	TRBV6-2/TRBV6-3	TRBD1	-	TGTGCCAGCAGTTGGACAGGAATTACAGATACGCAGTATTTT	CASSWTGITDTQYF
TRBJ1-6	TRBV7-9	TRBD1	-	TGTGCCAGCAGCGAGACAGGGGGCGGCAATTCACCCCTCCACTTT	CASSETGGGNSPLHF
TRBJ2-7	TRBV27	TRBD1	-	TGTGCCAGCAGTCCAGGGACAGGGGTTATCTACGAGCAGTACTTC	CASSPGTGVIYEQYF
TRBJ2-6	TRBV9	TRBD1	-	TGTGCCAGCAGCGTGGGACGGACAGGGGGCTTAGGGGCCAACGTCCTGACTTTC	CASSVGRTGGLGANVLTF
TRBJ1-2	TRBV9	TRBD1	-	TGTGCCAGCAGCAGGGACAGGGGGTATCAACTGGGCTATGGCTACACCTTC	CASSRDRGYQLGYGYTF
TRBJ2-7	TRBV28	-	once	TGTGCCAGCGAAAATCCAGGCTACGAGCAGTACTTC	CASENPGYEQYF
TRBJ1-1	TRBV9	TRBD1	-	TGTGCCAGCAGCCACACAGGGGCCACTTTCCTTTTT	CASSHTGATFLF
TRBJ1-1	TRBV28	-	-	TGTGCCAGCAGTTTAGGCAGGGTGGAAGCTTTCTTT	CASSLGRVEAFF
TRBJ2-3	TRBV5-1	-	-	TGCGCCAGCAGCTTTCAGGCTAGCACAGATACGCAGTATTTT	CASSFQASTDTQYF
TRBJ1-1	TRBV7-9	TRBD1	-	TGTGCCAGCAGCCCGCGGGACAGGGGGGGAGCTTTCTTT	CASSPRDRGGAFF
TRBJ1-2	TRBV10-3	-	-	TGTGCCACGGGGGGGGAGGAGCACTATGGCTACACCTTC	CATGGEEHYGYTF
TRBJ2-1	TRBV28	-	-	TGTGCCAGCAGTTTATCAGTTACTGAGCAGTTCTTC	CASSLSVTEQFF
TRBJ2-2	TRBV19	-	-	TGTGCCAGTAGTATGCTAGGGGGCACCGGGGAGCTGTTTTTT	CASSMLGGTGELFF
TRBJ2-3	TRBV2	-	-	TGTGCCAGCAGTTCTGATACAGATACGCAGTATTTT	CASSSDTDTQYF
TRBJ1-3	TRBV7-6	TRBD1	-	TGTGCCAGCAGCCCGGACAGGGGACCTTCTGGAAACACCATATATTTT	CASSPDRGPSGNTIYF
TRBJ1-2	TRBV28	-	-	TGTGCCAGCAGTTTATTGGCTAACTATGGCTACACCTTC	CASSLLANYGYTF
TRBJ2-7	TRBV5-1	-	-	TGCGCCAGCAGCTTGCGCGGGCAATACGAGCAGTACTTC	CASSLRGQYEQYF
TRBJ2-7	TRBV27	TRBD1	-	TGTGCCAGCAGTTCCCGACAGGGCGGGGAGCAGTACTTC	CASSSRQGGEQYF
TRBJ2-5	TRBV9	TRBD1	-	TGTGCCAGCAGCGCGGGACAGCTTCGAGAGACCCAGTACTTC	CASSAGQLRETQYF
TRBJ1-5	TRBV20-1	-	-	TGCAGTGCTGGTGGGACGGTCAATCAGCCCCAGCATTTT	CSAGGTVNQPQHF
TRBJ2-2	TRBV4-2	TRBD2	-	TGTGCCAGCAGCCAAGAAGCGGGGCGGGCCGGGGAGCTGTTTTTT	CASSQEAGRAGELFF
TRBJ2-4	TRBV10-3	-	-	TGTGCCATCAGTGAGTCTAACGGGAATGGGGCCAAAAACATTCAGTACTTC	CAISESNGNGAKNIQYF
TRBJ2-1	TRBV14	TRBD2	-	TGTGCCAGCAGCCGATTCGGACTAGCGGGAGGGGTCTACAATGAGCAGTTCTTC	CASSRFGLAGGVYNEQFF
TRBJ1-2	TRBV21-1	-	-	TGTGCCAGCAGCAAAGCAGAGAGAAACTATGGCTACACCTTC	CASSKAERNYGYTF
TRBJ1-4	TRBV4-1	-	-	TGCGCCAGCAGCCAAGTTCAGGGTGAAAAACTGTTTTTT	CASSQVQGEKLFF
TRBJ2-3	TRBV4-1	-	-	TGCGCCAGCAGCCAAGGAGTGGGACCAGATACGCAGTATTTT	CASSQGVGPDTQYF
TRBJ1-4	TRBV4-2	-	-	TGTGCCAGCAGCCAAGGTACAGGGCATGAAAAACTGTTTTTT	CASSQGTGHEKLFF
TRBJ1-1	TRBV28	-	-	TGTGCCAGCAGTTTCGGTCCGGGCACTGAAGCTTTCTTT	CASSFGPGTEAFF
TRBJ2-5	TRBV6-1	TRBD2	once	TGTGCCAGCAGTGAGAAGGTTAGCGGGGGTTTTGGAGAGACCCAGTACTTC	CASSEKVSGGFGETQYF
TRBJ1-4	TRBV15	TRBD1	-	TGTGCCACCAGCAGAGGCCCGACAGGGGAAAGGCTGTTTTTT	CATSRGPTGERLFF
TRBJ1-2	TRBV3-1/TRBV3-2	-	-	TGTGCCAGCGGAGGCTACACCTTC	CASGGYTF
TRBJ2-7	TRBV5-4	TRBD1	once	TGTGCCAGCAGCTTTACTCAGGGGGCGGGCGAGCAGTACTTC	CASSFTQGAGEQYF
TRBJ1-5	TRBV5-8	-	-	TGTGCCAGCAGCTTGGTGGGCGGTAGCAATCAGCCCCAGCATTTT	CASSLVGGSNQPQHF
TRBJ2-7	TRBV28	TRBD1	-	TGTGCCAGCAGTTTACCGACAGGGGCCCCAGGGGAGCAGTACTTC	CASSLPTGAPGEQYF
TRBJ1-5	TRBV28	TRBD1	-	TGTGCCAGCAGTGAACAGGGGGTAGACAATCAGCCCCAGCATTTT	CASSEQGVDNQPQHF
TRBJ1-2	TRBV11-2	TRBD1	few	TGTGCCAGCACGACAGGGGGCTCGGGTGGCTACACCTTC	CASTTGGSGGYTF
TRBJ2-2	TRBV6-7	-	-	TGTGCCAGCAGTTACTCGGACCGGGGACACCAGAACACCGGGGAGCTGTTTTTT	CASSYSDRGHQNTGELFF
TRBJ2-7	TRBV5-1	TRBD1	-	TGCGCCAGCAGCAAAGGACAGGGGGCCTACGAGCAGTACTTC	CASSKGQGAYEQYF
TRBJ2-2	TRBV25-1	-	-	TGTGCCAGCAGTAATTCGAACACCGGGGAGCTGTTTTTT	CASSNSNTGELFF
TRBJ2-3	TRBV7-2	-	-	TGTGCCAGCAGCCTCACGGGGGCGTCAGATACGCAGTATTTT	CASSLTGASDTQYF
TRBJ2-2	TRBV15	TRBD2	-	TGTGCCACCAGCAGAGCCGCGGGAGGCGTAGGGGAGCTGTTTTTT	CATSRAAGGVGELFF
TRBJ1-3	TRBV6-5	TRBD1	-	TGTGCCAGCAGGAAGACAGGGTCCGGAAACACCATATATTTT	CASRKTGSGNTIYF
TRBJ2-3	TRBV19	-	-	TGTGCCAGTAGTAGCGGGCCGTACACAGATACGCAGTATTTT	CASSSGPYTDTQYF
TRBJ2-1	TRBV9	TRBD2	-	TGTGCCAGCAGCACCGCGGGAGCGGTGGGAAATGAGCAGTTCTTC	CASSTAGAVGNEQFF
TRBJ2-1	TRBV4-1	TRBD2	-	TGCGCCAGCAGCCAAGGCGTTAGCGGGAACAATGAGCAGTTCTTC	CASSQGVSGNNEQFF
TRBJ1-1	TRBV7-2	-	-	TGTGCCAGCAGTTTAACGCTTACTGAAGCTTTCTTT	CASSLTLTEAFF
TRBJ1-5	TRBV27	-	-	TGTGCCAGCAGCCTGGGCCAGTATCAGCCCCAGCATTTT	CASSLGQYQPQHF
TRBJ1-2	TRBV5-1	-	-	TGCGCCAGCAGCTTGGTTACAACCCATAACTATGGCTACACCTTC	CASSLVTTHNYGYTF
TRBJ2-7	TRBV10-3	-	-	TGTGCCATCAGTGAGAGCAGGGAGGCCTACGAGCAGTACTTC	CAISESREAYEQYF
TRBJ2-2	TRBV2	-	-	TGTGCCAGCAGTCGGGGATCGCCGAACACCGGGGAGCTGTTTTTT	CASSRGSPNTGELFF